Described below is a single TCR beta chain sequence and its context. These data come from a study of technical replicates of blood from a handful of donors. Clones were read by immunoSEQ multiplex PCR, and TCRdb kept only the in-frame ones, dropping some. The profile covers roughly 80,000 clones, with 85% to 95% appearing a single time and 0.41% taken by the ten largest. The V gene lost 7 bases and the J gene lost 3 bases, with 28 bases spanning the gap. Germline CDR1 and CDR2: WNHNN and SYGVQD (reference sequence). The CDR3 is 19 amino acids. The chain employs TRBV10-1 and TRBJ2-1; a possible D gene is TRBD1 (6 bases). The specimen was T cells isolated from PBMCs. The receptor was derived from a human donor in good health. Here the CDR3 reads CASKPGQLNLTVGYNEQFF. Written as DNA, the CDR3 is TGCGCCAGCAAACCCGGACAGCTAAACCTAACAGTAGGCTACAATGAGCAGTTCTTC.